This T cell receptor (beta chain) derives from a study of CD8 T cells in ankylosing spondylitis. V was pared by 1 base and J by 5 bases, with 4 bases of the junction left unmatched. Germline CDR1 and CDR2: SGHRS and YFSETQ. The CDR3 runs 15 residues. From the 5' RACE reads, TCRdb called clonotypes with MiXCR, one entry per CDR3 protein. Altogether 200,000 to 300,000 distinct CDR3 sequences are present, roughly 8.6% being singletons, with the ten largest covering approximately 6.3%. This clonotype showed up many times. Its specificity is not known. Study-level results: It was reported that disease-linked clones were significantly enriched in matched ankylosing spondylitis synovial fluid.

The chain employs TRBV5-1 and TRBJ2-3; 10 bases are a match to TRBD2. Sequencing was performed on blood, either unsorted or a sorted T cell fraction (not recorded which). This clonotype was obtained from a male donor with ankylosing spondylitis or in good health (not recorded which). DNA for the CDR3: TGCGCCAGCAGCTTGACTAGCGGGATTAAAGATACGCAGTATTTT. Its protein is CASSLTSGIKDTQYF.